This TCR beta chain was obtained from a study of blood T cell repertoires in COVID-19. Study background: Sources were T cells, B-cell-depleted T cells, or PBMCs; the material itself was cDNA or gDNA.

This clone was observed once. Authors' data handling: Reference gene primer amplification gave estimated nucleated cell counts. Sequenced by immunoSEQ multiplex PCR; TCRdb stores in-frame clones only, minus some. V, J and clone size derive from that table, while D and trimming were established from the DNA sequence. The sample comprises approximately 150,000 clones, 80% to 90% of which are singletons, and about an eighth rests with the top ten. Germline trimming cut 1 base from V and 14 bases from J; bases unmatched to any gene: 16. Germline CDR1 and CDR2: MNHNS and SASEGT. CDR3 length equals 17 residues.

The chain is built from TRBV6-1 and TRBJ1-6; 8 bases fit TRBD1. The sequence was obtained from a man between 18 and 35 years old with COVID-19, enrolled during active disease. What was sequenced was peripheral blood. The CDR3, as DNA: TGTGCCAGCAGTGAAGACGAGCACAGGGACAGGCCATCAACCCTCCACTTT. Amino acids: CASSEDEHRDRPSTLHF.